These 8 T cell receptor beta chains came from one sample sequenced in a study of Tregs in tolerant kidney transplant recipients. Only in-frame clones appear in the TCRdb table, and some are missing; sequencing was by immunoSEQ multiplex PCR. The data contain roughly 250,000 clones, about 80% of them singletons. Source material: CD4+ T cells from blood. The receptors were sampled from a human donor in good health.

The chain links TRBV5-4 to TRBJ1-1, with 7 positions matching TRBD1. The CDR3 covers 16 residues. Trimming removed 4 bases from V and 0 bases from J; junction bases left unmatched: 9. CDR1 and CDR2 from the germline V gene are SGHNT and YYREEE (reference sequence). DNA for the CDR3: TGTGCCAGCAGCGAGGGGGCAGGGAGGATGAACACTGAAGCTTTCTTT. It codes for CASSEGAGRMNTEAFF.

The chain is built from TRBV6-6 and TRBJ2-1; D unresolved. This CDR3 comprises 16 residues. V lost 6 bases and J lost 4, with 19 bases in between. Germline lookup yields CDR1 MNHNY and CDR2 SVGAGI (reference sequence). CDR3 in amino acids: CASRYLVVDSYNEQFF. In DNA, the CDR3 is TGTGCCAGCAGATACCTCGTGGTAGATAGTTACAATGAGCAGTTCTTC.

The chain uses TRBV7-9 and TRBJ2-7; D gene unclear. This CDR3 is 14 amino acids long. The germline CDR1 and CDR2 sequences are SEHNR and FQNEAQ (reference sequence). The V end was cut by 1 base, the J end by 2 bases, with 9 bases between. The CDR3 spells CASSLGSSPYEQYF. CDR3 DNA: TGTGCCAGCAGCTTAGGATCCAGCCCCTACGAGCAGTACTTC.

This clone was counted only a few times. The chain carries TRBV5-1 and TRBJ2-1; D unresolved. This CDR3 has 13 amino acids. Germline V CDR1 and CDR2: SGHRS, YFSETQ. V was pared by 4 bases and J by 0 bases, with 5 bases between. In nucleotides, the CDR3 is TGCGCCAGCAGCCCAGACTCCTACAATGAGCAGTTCTTC. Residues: CASSPDSYNEQFF.

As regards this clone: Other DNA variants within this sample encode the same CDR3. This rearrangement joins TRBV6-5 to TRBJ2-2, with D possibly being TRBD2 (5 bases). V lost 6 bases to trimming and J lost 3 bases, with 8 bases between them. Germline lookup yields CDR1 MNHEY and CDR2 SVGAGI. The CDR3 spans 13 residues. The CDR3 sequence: CASSWRDTGELFF. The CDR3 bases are TGTGCCAGCAGCTGGCGGGACACCGGGGAGCTGTTTTTT.

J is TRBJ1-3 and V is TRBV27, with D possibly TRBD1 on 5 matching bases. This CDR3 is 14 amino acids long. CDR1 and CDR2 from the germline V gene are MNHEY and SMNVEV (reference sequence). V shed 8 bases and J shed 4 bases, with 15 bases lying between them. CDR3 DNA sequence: TGTGCCAGCTCTCAAGGGACCTACGGAAACACCATATATTTT. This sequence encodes CASSQGTYGNTIYF.

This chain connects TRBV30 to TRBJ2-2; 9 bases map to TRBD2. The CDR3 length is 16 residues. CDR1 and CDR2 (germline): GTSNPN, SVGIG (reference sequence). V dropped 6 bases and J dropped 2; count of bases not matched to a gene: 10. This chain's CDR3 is CACNTLAGLNTGELFF. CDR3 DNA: TGTGCCTGTAACACCCTAGCGGGGCTAAACACCGGGGAGCTGTTTTTT.

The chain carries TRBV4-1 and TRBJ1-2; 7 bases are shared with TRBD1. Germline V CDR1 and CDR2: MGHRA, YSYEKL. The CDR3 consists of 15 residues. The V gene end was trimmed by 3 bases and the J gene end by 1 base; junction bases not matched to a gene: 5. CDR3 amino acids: CASSQTGQNNYGYTF. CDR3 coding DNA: TGCGCCAGCAGCCAGACGGGACAGAATAACTATGGCTACACCTTC.